These 5 T cell receptor beta chains came from one sample sequenced in a study of CD4 and CD8 cells across lung adenocarcinoma regions. MiXCR, applied by TCRdb to the PCR reads, yields one record per CDR3 protein. The table records 9,200 or so distinct CDR3 sequences, 50% of them present only once. Sequencing used CD8+ T cells from the margin of a lung tumor. All receptors come from a female donor with lung adenocarcinoma. The CD4 and CD8 labels of this study may be unreliable.

This clonotype was detected only a few times. The chain has TRBV6-1 and TRBJ2-2; 10 bases match TRBD1. Germline V gene sequence: CDR1 MNHNS, CDR2 SASEGT. The V gene end was trimmed by 4 bases and the J gene end by 0 bases; junction bases not matched to a gene: 2. This CDR3 spans 16 amino acids. The CDR3 loop is CASSAGQGANTGELFF. Written as DNA, the CDR3 is TGTGCCAGCAGTGCTGGACAGGGGGCGAACACCGGGGAGCTGTTTTTT.

The J gene is TRBJ2-4, the V gene TRBV27; a weak D match, TRBD2 (6 bases). The assigned J gene may be wrong: the sequence end matches TRBJ2-3 better. The CDR3 is 13 amino acids. Germline CDR1 is MNHEY and CDR2 is SMNVEV (reference sequence). The CDR3 here is CARGLRGKNTQYF. CDR3 coding DNA: TGTGCCAGGGGTTTGCGGGGCAAAAACACGCAGTATTTT.

This clonotype was counted ten times or more. The rearrangement links TRBV6-1 to TRBJ1-6; 8 bases fit TRBD1. CDR3 length equals 15 residues. V shed 5 bases, J shed 10 bases, and the junction held 10 bases outside the gene matches. The V gene's germline CDR1 is MNHNS and CDR2 SASEGT. The CDR3, as DNA: TGTGCCAGCAGTCGTACCGGACAGGGTCGGTCACCCCTCCACTTT. Its protein product is CASSRTGQGRSPLHF.

The V gene is TRBV27, the J gene TRBJ2-5; 13 bases line up with TRBD2. The J call may be wrong; the DNA end is better matched by TRBJ2-7. CDR3 length equals 20 residues. CDR1 MNHEY and CDR2 SMNVEV come from the germline V gene (reference sequence). For the CDR3, the DNA is TGTGCCAGCAGTTTATGGTTCCAGGCTACTAGCGGGAGGGCCGGCTACGAGCAGTACTTC. This codes for CASSLWFQATSGRAGYEQYF.

The table lists this clonotype with many counts. The genes are TRBV6-1 and TRBJ1-2; D call uncertain. The CDR3 is 13 amino acids. V gave up 8 bases and J gave up 4 bases, with 14 bases separating them. Germline V lookup: CDR1 MNHNS, CDR2 SASEGT. The CDR3 spells CASAGRSIYGYTF. The CDR3 bases are TGTGCCAGCGCTGGGCGGAGTATCTATGGCTACACCTTC.